The subject of this entry is one T cell receptor beta chain. Its antigen is unknown. The data originate from a study of a mutant IDH1 vaccine in newly diagnosed glioma. Study summary: Commencement of vaccination occurred 4-6 weeks following radiotherapy alone, or concurrently with temozolomide cycles.

The method was immunoSEQ multiplex PCR; TCRdb's version includes in-frame clones alone and lacks a portion of them. Here the sample spans tens of thousands of clones, roughly four fifths being singletons. Noted time point: week 35, safety follow-up. Vaccine doses each comprised 300 ug of mutant IDH1 20-mer peptide, with topical imiquimod. The receptor was derived from a man aged 35-49 years with glioma. The input for sequencing was PBMCs, taken from a glioma patient whose treatment included an IDH1 peptide vaccine.

The CDR3 sequence is CASSPPDSLSNQPQHF. The CDR3, as DNA: TGCGCCAGCAGCCCCCCGGATAGTCTTAGCAATCAGCCCCAGCATTTT. The chain joins TRBV4-1 to TRBJ1-5; D unclear. The ends were cut back, 4 bases at V and 0 bases at J, with 13 bases in the middle. Looked up from germline, CDR1 is MGHRA and CDR2 is YSYEKL. The CDR3 sequence is 16 residues long.